These 22 T cell receptor beta chains were all obtained from the same sample, sequenced in a study of radiotherapy plus CTLA-4 blockade in lung cancer. Some clones are missing from TCRdb's copy, which holds only in-frame ones; the method was immunoSEQ multiplex PCR. The sample includes 70,000 to 90,000 clones, around 73% of them seen just once. The sample in question was peripheral blood, obtained from a patient treated with radiotherapy plus ipilimumab. These receptors all stem from a human donor with non-small cell lung cancer who had a complete response to radiotherapy plus ipilimumab.

The sample holds a few counts of this clone. This chain links TRBV11-2 with TRBJ1-4; D ambiguous. The V and J ends lost 5 bases and 8 bases respectively, with 15 bases between them. Germline assignment: CDR1 SGHAT and CDR2 FQNNGV. This CDR3 has 14 amino acids. CDR3 sequence (DNA): TGTGCCAGCAGCCCCCGACATGGATGGGAAAAACTGTTTTTT. Its protein is CASSPRHGWEKLFF.

The rearrangement links TRBV18 to TRBJ1-2, with 7 bases aligning to TRBD1. The CDR3 length is 16 residues. V lost 3 bases and J lost 0; bases outside the gene matches: 7. Germline V gives CDR1 KGHSH, CDR2 LQKENI. As DNA, the CDR3 is TGTGCCAGCTCACCGACAGGGCCCCGCTCTAACTATGGCTACACCTTC. Protein product: CASSPTGPRSNYGYTF.

This clone was picked up a small number of times. The chain links TRBV19 to TRBJ2-1; 13 bases agree with TRBD2. The CDR3 runs to 15 residues. Germline V CDR1 and CDR2: LNHDA, SQIVND (reference sequence). V dropped 5 bases and J dropped 8; count of bases not matched to a gene: 6. The CDR3 is CASSLLAGGGDEQFF. The CDR3 bases are TGTGCCAGTAGTTTACTAGCGGGAGGGGGCGATGAGCAGTTCTTC. Full variable domain (missing parts from reference TRBV19 and TRBJ2-1): DGGITQSPKYLFRKEGQNVTLSCEQNLNHDAMYWYRQDPGQGLRLIYYSQIVNDFQKGDIAEGYSVSREKKESFPLTVTSAQKNPTAFYLCASSLLAGGGDEQFFGPGTRLTVL.

The chain joins TRBV7-2 to TRBJ1-1, with a possible D match to TRBD1 (5 bases). The CDR3 length is 11 residues. Germline loops: CDR1 SGHTA, CDR2 FQGNSA. The germline V and J ends were trimmed by 1 base and 11 bases, with 8 bases remaining between them. In nucleotides, the CDR3 is TGTGCCAGCAGCTTAGTAGGGGTGGCTTTCTTT. The encoded protein is CASSLVGVAFF.

V and J are TRBV6-1 and TRBJ1-2; 9 bases align to TRBD1. V dropped 5 bases and J dropped 5; count of bases not matched to a gene: 3. Germline CDR1 MNHNS, CDR2 SASEGT. CDR3 size: 13 residues. This CDR3 reads CASSTGTGYGYTF. The CDR3 DNA reads TGTGCCAGCAGTACCGGGACAGGGTATGGCTACACCTTC.

The chain carries TRBV10-2 and TRBJ1-5; D may be TRBD1 (5 bases). The CDR3 length is 14 residues. Germline CDR1 and CDR2: WSHSY and SAAADI. Deletions cut 0 bases from V and 11 bases from J, with 14 bases between. CDR3 DNA: TGCGCCAGCAGTGAGTCACAACGGGGGGAAGCCCAGCATTTT. It yields the protein CASSESQRGEAQHF.

This clone was seen once. An end of the junction does not agree with germline; a read error may underlie this. The gene calls are TRBV7-7 and TRBJ2-3; no reliable D call. The CDR3 is 13 residues long. Germline CDR1 is SSHAT and CDR2 is FNYEAQ (reference sequence). The CDR3: CASSLAGEFTQYF. Here the CDR3 DNA reads TGTGCTAGCAGCTTAGCAGGCGAGTTTACGCAGTATTTT.

The chain uses TRBV5-8 and TRBJ2-3; 14 bases are a match to TRBD2. After removal of 4 bases from V and 0 bases from J, the junction contained 10 bases not matched to a gene. The CDR3 is made up of 19 amino acids. Germline CDR1 SGHTS, CDR2 YDEGEE. The CDR3 is CASSQGLAGARASTDTQYF. CDR3 in DNA: TGTGCCAGCAGCCAGGGACTAGCGGGGGCCCGTGCTAGCACAGATACGCAGTATTTT.

The genes are TRBV28 and TRBJ1-3, with a tentative D call TRBD1 (5 bases). The germline V and J ends were trimmed by 6 bases and 9 bases, with 9 bases remaining between them. The CDR3 is 11 residues long. Germline V lookup: CDR1 MDHEN, CDR2 SYDVKM. CDR3 nucleotides: TGTGCCAGCAGCGAAGACAGCACCATATATTTT. It specifies CASSEDSTIYF.

The CDR3 reads CASSPWGSVGGEAFF. CDR3 bases: TGTGCCAGCTCACCGTGGGGGTCCGTTGGCGGGGAAGCTTTCTTT. J is TRBJ1-1 and V is TRBV18; D may be TRBD1 (5 bases). This CDR3 region has 15 residues. Per the germline V gene, CDR1 is KGHSH and CDR2 is LQKENI. Trimming pared 3 bases from V and 8 bases from J, leaving 19 bases between.

This clone came up once. The rearrangement joins TRBV7-9 to TRBJ2-1; 13 nucleotides match TRBD2. Trimming took 4 bases from V and 6 from J; bases not matched to a gene: 0. The germline V gene encodes CDR1 SEHNR and CDR2 FQNEAQ (reference sequence). The CDR3 sequence is 14 residues long. The CDR3 DNA follows: TGTGCCAGCAGCTGGACTAGCGGGAGCAATGAGCAGTTCTTC. This codes for CASSWTSGSNEQFF.

The chain recombines TRBV7-2 with TRBJ2-1, with TRBD2 identical over 7 bases. Trimming took 3 bases from V and 0 from J; bases not matched to a gene: 5. The germline gives CDR1 SGHTA, CDR2 FQGNSA. The CDR3 loop spans 16 amino acids. CDR3 DNA: TGTGCCAGCAGCTTCAAAGCGGGGCTCTCCTACAATGAGCAGTTCTTC. It codes for CASSFKAGLSYNEQFF.

The CDR3 region has the DNA TGTGCCACAGGCCGAGGCACTAGCACAGATACGCAGTATTTT. Amino acid sequence: CATGRGTSTDTQYF. This chain links TRBV6-1 with TRBJ2-3; unclear D gene. Germline assignment: CDR1 MNHNS and CDR2 SASEGT. V lost 10 bases to trimming and J lost 0 bases, with 14 bases between them. The CDR3 has 14 residues.

V and J are TRBV18 and TRBJ2-5, with D unresolved. Per the germline V gene, CDR1 is KGHSH and CDR2 is LQKENI. V was shortened by 3 bases and J by 0 bases, with 5 bases between the two germline ends. The CDR3 consists of 13 residues. The CDR3 loop is CASSPANQETQYF. CDR3 sequence (DNA): TGTGCCAGCTCACCGGCCAACCAAGAGACCCAGTACTTC.

This rearrangement joins TRBV6-1 to TRBJ1-5; D is uncertain. The V gene lost 8 bases and the J gene lost 2 bases, with 16 bases spanning the gap. This CDR3 region has 15 residues. Germline CDR1 MNHNS, CDR2 SASEGT. The DNA of the CDR3 is TGTGCCAGCGTTCGGGAGGGAATTGGCAATCAGCCCCAGCATTTT. Translated: CASVREGIGNQPQHF.

The rearrangement joins TRBV10-2 to TRBJ2-1; possible D gene TRBD2, 6 bases. Per germline, CDR1 WSHSY and CDR2 SAAADI. The CDR3 has 12 amino acids. Trimming pared 2 bases from V and 10 bases from J, leaving 9 bases between. CDR3 loop: CASSEGLAEQFF. The CDR3 DNA sequence: TGCGCCAGCAGTGAGGGTCTAGCGGAGCAGTTCTTC.

The sample holds one count of this clone. The V gene is TRBV7-2, the J gene TRBJ2-1; 7 bases match TRBD2. Trimming took 2 bases from V and 5 from J; bases not matched to a gene: 12. Germline V lookup: CDR1 SGHTA, CDR2 FQGNSA. The CDR3 loop spans 17 amino acids. CDR3 protein: CASSLTRSGGGNNEQFF. In nucleotides, the CDR3 is TGTGCCAGCAGCTTAACCCGTTCCGGGGGAGGGAACAATGAGCAGTTCTTC.

There are a few counts of this clone. The chain links TRBV14 to TRBJ1-2; a possible D gene is TRBD1 (5 bases). V gave up 0 bases and J gave up 8 bases, with 13 bases separating them. The CDR3 is made up of 14 amino acids. Germline assignment: CDR1 SGHDN and CDR2 FVKESK. The CDR3 reads CASSQDSGQGGYTF. CDR3 nucleotide sequence: TGTGCCAGCAGCCAAGATTCAGGACAAGGAGGCTACACCTTC.

The chain carries TRBV4-3 and TRBJ1-4; the D gene is possibly TRBD1 (5 bases). The germline V gene encodes CDR1 LGHNA and CDR2 YSLEER. V was trimmed by 0 bases and J by 4 bases, leaving 12 bases between them. This CDR3 contains 16 residues. The CDR3 coding sequence is TGCGCCAGCAGCCAAGACCGAGGGGAGTTTAATGAAAAACTGTTTTTT. Protein product: CASSQDRGEFNEKLFF.

In its sample, this clone was seen a few times. The V and J genes are TRBV7-2 and TRBJ2-1; D gene unclear. V was cut by 1 base and J by 5 bases, with 18 bases left in between. This CDR3 contains 17 residues. Germline V gives CDR1 SGHTA, CDR2 FQGNSA. This CDR3 reads CASSLGPTLKDHNEQFF. DNA of the CDR3: TGTGCCAGCAGCTTAGGCCCTACCCTAAAGGACCACAATGAGCAGTTCTTC.

CDR3 amino acids: CAISPGTGNNEQFF. The CDR3 DNA reads as TGTGCCATCAGTCCCGGGACAGGGAACAATGAGCAGTTCTTC. This chain links TRBV10-3 with TRBJ2-1; 9 bases match TRBD1. The CDR3 sequence is 14 residues long. Germline V gives CDR1 ENHRY, CDR2 SYGVKD. Germline trimming cut 5 bases from V and 5 bases from J; bases unmatched to any gene: 4.

The rearrangement uses TRBV7-9 and TRBJ2-3; D call uncertain. This CDR3 has 11 amino acids. The germline gives CDR1 SEHNR, CDR2 FQNEAQ (reference sequence). V lost 6 bases and J 3 bases, leaving 4 bases between the germline ends. The CDR3 here is CASSPTDTQYF. CDR3 nucleotides: TGTGCCAGCAGTCCGACAGATACGCAGTATTTT.